A selection of T cell receptor beta chains follows, all from one sample in a study of blood T cell repertoires in COVID-19. TCRdb keeps only in-frame clones here, not all; method: immunoSEQ multiplex PCR. Of roughly 130,000 clones in the sample, about 85% were seen once. The specimen sequenced was peripheral blood. Receptors originate from a man between 70 and 80 years old with acute or convalescent COVID-19. The CDR3 runs from the conserved cysteine through the conserved F or W. The order of the fields is clone size, D gene, J gene, V gene, CDR3 protein, CDR3 DNA. D genes are given only for firm matches. Size tells how often a clone was seen (once, few, many) or the class of an expanded clone, and some rows leave it out.

clone size: few
D gene: NA
J gene: TRBJ1-2
V gene: TRBV6-2/TRBV6-3
CDR3 protein: CASTPRDFYGYTF
CDR3 DNA: TGTGCCAGCACCCCCCGGGACTTCTATGGCTACACCTTC

clone size: NA
D gene: TRBD1
J gene: TRBJ1-4
V gene: TRBV10-3
CDR3 protein: CAISDRQGSNEKLFF
CDR3 DNA: TGTGCCATCAGTGATCGACAGGGATCTAATGAAAAACTGTTTTTT

clone size: once
D gene: NA
J gene: TRBJ1-5
V gene: TRBV19
CDR3 protein: CASSIGTGNQPQHF
CDR3 DNA: TGTGCCAGTAGTATAGGCACAGGGAATCAGCCCCAGCATTTT

clone size: NA
D gene: TRBD1
J gene: TRBJ1-5
V gene: TRBV30
CDR3 protein: CAWHAGTGGSQPQHF
CDR3 DNA: TGTGCCTGGCACGCGGGGACAGGGGGCAGTCAGCCCCAGCATTTT

clone size: NA
D gene: NA
J gene: TRBJ1-4
V gene: TRBV18
CDR3 protein: CASSPPTATNEKLFF
CDR3 DNA: TGTGCCAGCTCACCACCGACAGCAACTAATGAAAAACTGTTTTTT

clone size: NA
D gene: TRBD1
J gene: TRBJ1-5
V gene: TRBV5-8
CDR3 protein: CASSLAGTDNQPQHF
CDR3 DNA: TGTGCCAGCAGCTTGGCCGGGACAGATAATCAGCCCCAGCATTTT

clone size: NA
D gene: NA
J gene: TRBJ2-7
V gene: TRBV18
CDR3 protein: CASSPTGTKNHEQYF
CDR3 DNA: TGTGCCAGCTCACCAACCGGGACAAAGAACCACGAGCAGTACTTC

clone size: few
D gene: NA
J gene: TRBJ1-1
V gene: TRBV9
CDR3 protein: CASSVEAQGNTEAFF
CDR3 DNA: TGTGCCAGCAGCGTAGAGGCCCAGGGGAACACTGAAGCTTTCTTT

clone size: NA
D gene: NA
J gene: TRBJ1-1
V gene: TRBV11-2
CDR3 protein: CASSLDLLTEAFF
CDR3 DNA: TGTGCCAGCAGCTTAGATCTCCTAACTGAAGCTTTCTTT

clone size: once
D gene: NA
J gene: TRBJ2-3
V gene: TRBV11-3
CDR3 protein: CASSLGTRDTQYF
CDR3 DNA: TGTGCCAGCAGCTTAGGGACACGAGATACGCAGTATTTT

clone size: once
D gene: TRBD2
J gene: TRBJ2-5
V gene: TRBV7-6
CDR3 protein: CASTPPRGGPGETQYF
CDR3 DNA: TGTGCCAGCACCCCTCCCCGGGGGGGGCCTGGGGAGACCCAGTACTTC

clone size: NA
D gene: NA
J gene: TRBJ1-2
V gene: TRBV2
CDR3 protein: CASSAQGLHYGYTF
CDR3 DNA: TGTGCCAGCAGTGCTCAGGGGCTTCACTATGGCTACACCTTC

clone size: NA
D gene: NA
J gene: TRBJ1-1
V gene: TRBV12-3/TRBV12-4
CDR3 protein: CAIARWEGTEAFF
CDR3 DNA: TGTGCCATTGCAAGGTGGGAGGGCACTGAAGCTTTCTTT

clone size: once
D gene: TRBD2
J gene: TRBJ2-2
V gene: TRBV10-3
CDR3 protein: CAIAGDWNTGELFF
CDR3 DNA: TGTGCCATCGCGGGGGACTGGAACACCGGGGAGCTGTTTTTT

clone size: NA
D gene: TRBD1
J gene: TRBJ2-2
V gene: TRBV7-2
CDR3 protein: CASSFGTGRTGELFF
CDR3 DNA: TGTGCCAGCAGCTTCGGGACAGGGAGGACCGGGGAGCTGTTTTTT

clone size: NA
D gene: NA
J gene: TRBJ1-6
V gene: TRBV30
CDR3 protein: CAWSLRGYSYNSPLHF
CDR3 DNA: TGTGCCTGGAGCCTAAGGGGGTACTCCTATAATTCACCCCTCCACTTT

clone size: NA
D gene: NA
J gene: TRBJ2-1
V gene: TRBV21-1
CDR3 protein: CASSKLPGLADLPPNNEQFF
CDR3 DNA: TGTGCCAGCAGCAAACTACCGGGACTAGCGGACCTCCCCCCCAACAATGAGCAGTTCTTC

clone size: NA
D gene: TRBD2
J gene: TRBJ2-5
V gene: TRBV18
CDR3 protein: CASSPPSGGETQYF
CDR3 DNA: TGTGCCAGCTCACCACCTAGCGGGGGAGAGACCCAGTACTTC

clone size: NA
D gene: NA
J gene: TRBJ1-2
V gene: TRBV28
CDR3 protein: CASSLQKANYGYTF
CDR3 DNA: TGTGCCAGCAGTTTACAGAAAGCTAACTATGGCTACACCTTC

clone size: NA
D gene: NA
J gene: TRBJ2-7
V gene: TRBV5-1
CDR3 protein: CASSLVGDYEQYF
CDR3 DNA: TGCGCCAGCAGCTTGGTAGGGGACTACGAGCAGTACTTC

clone size: few
D gene: NA
J gene: TRBJ2-2
V gene: TRBV7-9
CDR3 protein: CASSRFIGASTGELFF
CDR3 DNA: TGTGCCAGCAGCCGTTTCATAGGGGCATCCACCGGGGAGCTGTTTTTT

clone size: few
D gene: TRBD2
J gene: TRBJ2-7
V gene: TRBV6-1
CDR3 protein: CASSEVFGGYEQYF
CDR3 DNA: TGTGCCAGCAGTGAAGTCTTCGGGGGGTACGAGCAGTACTTC

clone size: once
D gene: NA
J gene: TRBJ2-1
V gene: TRBV29-1
CDR3 protein: CSVVTPSNEQFF
CDR3 DNA: TGCAGCGTTGTAACTCCTTCCAATGAGCAGTTCTTC

clone size: NA
D gene: NA
J gene: TRBJ1-2
V gene: TRBV6-5
CDR3 protein: CASRTDRRASYGYTF
CDR3 DNA: TGTGCCAGCAGGACCGATCGCAGGGCTAGCTATGGCTACACCTTC

clone size: NA
D gene: NA
J gene: TRBJ1-6
V gene: TRBV14
CDR3 protein: CASSPPGNYNSPLHF
CDR3 DNA: TGTGCCAGCAGCCCTCCGGGAAACTATAATTCACCCCTCCACTTT

clone size: NA
D gene: TRBD2
J gene: TRBJ2-1
V gene: TRBV9
CDR3 protein: CASSLRRVAGVYNEQFF
CDR3 DNA: TGTGCCAGCAGCTTGAGAAGAGTAGCGGGGGTGTACAATGAGCAGTTCTTC

clone size: NA
D gene: TRBD1
J gene: TRBJ1-6
V gene: TRBV28
CDR3 protein: CASSTDRGSYNSPLHF
CDR3 DNA: TGTGCCAGCAGTACCGACAGGGGTTCCTATAATTCACCCCTCCACTTT

clone size: NA
D gene: NA
J gene: TRBJ2-5
V gene: TRBV20-1
CDR3 protein: CSASVRQETQYF
CDR3 DNA: TGCAGTGCTAGTGTACGGCAAGAGACCCAGTACTTC

clone size: once
D gene: NA
J gene: TRBJ2-1
V gene: TRBV9
CDR3 protein: CASSRQASSYNEQFF
CDR3 DNA: TGTGCCAGCAGCCGACAGGCGAGCTCCTACAATGAGCAGTTCTTC

clone size: NA
D gene: NA
J gene: TRBJ1-5
V gene: TRBV2
CDR3 protein: CASNGVSDQPQHF
CDR3 DNA: TGTGCCAGCAACGGGGTCTCAGATCAGCCCCAGCATTTT

clone size: NA
D gene: TRBD2
J gene: TRBJ2-7
V gene: TRBV11-2
CDR3 protein: CASSLKAGTMPYEQYF
CDR3 DNA: TGTGCCAGCAGCTTAAAAGCCGGGACTATGCCCTACGAGCAGTACTTC